The 10 T cell receptor beta chains given below trace back to one sample, sequenced in a study of Tregs in tolerant kidney transplant recipients. The protocol was immunoSEQ multiplex PCR, while the TCRdb copy is restricted to in-frame clones and leaves out a portion. Recorded for this sample: 25,000 to 35,000 clones. Source: CD8+ T cells from blood, taken before the transplant. Receptors originate from a human donor who received a combined kidney and bone marrow transplant.

On this clone itself: The read gets to within 3 residues of the CDR3 end, and the germline J gene fills in the rest. The chain couples TRBV7-8 to TRBJ2-1; 11 nucleotides align to TRBD2. CDR1 SGHVS and CDR2 FQNEAQ come from the germline V gene. The CDR3 spans 16 residues. V gave up 5 bases and J gave up 7 bases; unmatched junction bases: 10. CDR3: CASSPQGTSGKNEQFF. The CDR3 DNA, read in part, is TGTGCCAGCAGCCCCCAAGGGACTAGCGGTAAGAATGAG.

A word on this clone: Read data end 3 residues before the CDR3 end; the end is taken from the germline J gene. This sample includes further DNA sequences coding for the same CDR3. The V call is TRBV18, the J call TRBJ1-2; TRBD1 agrees at 9 bases. J was trimmed by 6 bases and V by 3 bases; bases with no gene match: 17. CDR1 KGHSH and CDR2 LQKENI come from the germline V gene. This CDR3 spans 18 amino acids. CDR3 amino acids: CASSPPAGVGQGEHGYTF. CDR3 DNA, as far as it was read: TGTGCCAGCTCACCTCCCGCGGGGGTGGGACAGGGAGAGCATGGC. The full variable domain, its missing parts supplied by reference TRBV18 and TRBJ1-2, is NAGVMQNPRHLVRRRGQEARLRCSPMKGHSHVYWYRQLPEEGLKFMVYLQKENIIDESGMPKERFSAEFPKEGPSILRIQQVVRGDSAAYFCASSPPAGVGQGEHGYTFGSGTRLTVV.

Note on this clone: With the read ending 3 residues before the CDR3 end, the germline J gene is used to fill in that end. The gene calls are TRBV5-6 and TRBJ2-7; D possibly corresponds to TRBD1 (6 bases). With 0 bases removed from V and 3 bases from J, the gap between germline ends came to 10 bases. Germline V gene sequence: CDR1 SGHDT, CDR2 YYEEEE. CDR3 length: 14 amino acids. Here the CDR3 reads CASSLVGAFYEQYF. CDR3 DNA, as far as it was read: TGTGCCAGCAGCTTGGTGGGGGCGTTCTACGAG.

This clone counts as medium-sized by frequency. The CDR3 extends 3 residues past the end of the read, so its final part is completed from the germline J gene. The chain uses TRBV20-1 and TRBJ2-3, with TRBD2 as a possible D gene (7 bases). V shed 6 bases and J shed 3 bases, with 19 bases lying between them. The CDR3 runs 15 residues. Germline V gene data show CDR1 as DFQATT and CDR2 as SNEGSKA (reference sequence). The covered CDR3 bases are TGCAGTGCCCCAGGAGGGGGGGCGGGTACAGATACG. It encodes CSAPGGGAGTDT. In full, the CDR3 reads CSAPGGGAGTDTQYF.

On this clone: Read coverage stops 3 residues before the CDR3 terminus; the germline J gene supplies the remainder. The chain recombines TRBV14 with TRBJ2-2, with D unclear. The CDR3 has 12 residues. Trimming left V 1 base short and J 10 bases short, with 7 bases between. CDR1 and CDR2 (germline): SGHDN, FVKESK. CDR3 DNA, as far as it was read: TGTGCCAGCAGCCAAGGTTGGGCGGAG. It encodes CASSQGWAE. The whole CDR3 is CASSQGWAELFF.

Notes on this clone: Read coverage stops 3 residues before the CDR3 terminus; the germline J gene supplies the remainder. The chain links TRBV30 to TRBJ1-1, with D possibly matching TRBD1 (6 bases). Looked up from germline, CDR1 is GTSNPN and CDR2 is SVGIG (reference sequence). Trimming left V 1 base short and J 3 bases short, with 18 bases between. The CDR3 totals 16 residues. The CDR3 sequence is CAWSGVTGMVDTEAFF. The DNA read from the CDR3 is TGTGCCTGGAGTGGGGTTACAGGGATGGTTGACACTGAA.

About this clone itself: The CDR3 goes on 3 residues after the read ends, and that part is filled in from the germline J gene. V gene TRBV7-6 combines with J gene TRBJ2-1; 11 bases match TRBD1. The V and J ends lost 5 bases and 7 bases, in that order; junction bases with no gene match: 10. CDR1 SGHVS and CDR2 FNYEAQ come from the germline V gene. The CDR3 is made up of 16 amino acids. The covered CDR3 bases are TGTGCCAGCAGCCTCTCGGTAGGGACAGGGGGTAATGAG. This sequence encodes CASSLSVGTGGNE. The full CDR3 is CASSLSVGTGGNEQFF.

Points on this clone: The CDR3 extends 3 residues past the end of the read, so its final part is completed from the germline J gene. This chain uses TRBV18 with TRBJ2-7; D might be TRBD1 (5 bases). Trimming removed 5 bases at V and 4 bases at J, with 15 bases between. Looked up from germline, CDR1 is KGHSH and CDR2 is LQKENI. The CDR3 contains 14 residues. CDR3 bases read: TGTGCCAGCTCAGCGGCAAGTAGGGGATACGAG. Translating it yields CASSAASRGYE. From start to end, the CDR3 is CASSAASRGYEQYF.

Worth noting for this clone: The read gets to within 3 residues of the CDR3 end, and the germline J gene fills in the rest. V usage is TRBV5-1 and J usage is TRBJ1-4; D gene ambiguous. Trimming stripped 4 bases from V and 7 bases from J, with 14 bases between. CDR1 and CDR2 from the germline V gene are SGHRS and YFSETQ. This CDR3 spans 14 amino acids. The covered CDR3 bases are TGCGCCAGCAGCCCCGGCTCGGCGGGTGAAAAA. It specifies CASSPGSAGEK. From start to end, the CDR3 is CASSPGSAGEKLFF.

For this clone: Read coverage stops 3 residues before the CDR3 terminus; the germline J gene supplies the remainder. V is TRBV19 and J is TRBJ2-2, with 14 bases fitting TRBD2. The CDR3 length is 21 residues. Per the germline V gene, CDR1 is LNHDA and CDR2 is SQIVND (reference sequence). The trim removed 2 bases at V and 0 bases at J, leaving 11 bases unmatched. CDR3 bases read: TGTGCCAGTAGTATACCGACTTGGGGACTAGCGGGGGAGACGAACACCGGGGAG. This encodes CASSIPTWGLAGETNTGE. The full CDR3 reads CASSIPTWGLAGETNTGELFF.